This T cell receptor beta chain came from a study of T-cell memory formation after mild COVID-19. A 5'RACE reaction primed in the constant segment made cDNA libraries of TCR alpha and TCR beta, and these carried sample barcodes and UMIs. Using its own MiXCR run on the 5' RACE reads, TCRdb lists one record per CDR3 protein. The data show about 400,000 distinct CDR3 sequences, around 17% seen once. The CDR3 has 11 amino acids. Only a few counts were recorded for this clonotype. Sample: PBMCs or a T cell subset sorted from them (not recorded which). This clonotype was sampled from a man between 18 and 35 years old who had mild COVID-19 (a few samples of this study predate the infection). Cell type and time point are not known. The chain links TRBV3-2 to TRBJ2-7. TRBV3-2 represents a pseudogene. The CDR3 nucleotides are TGTGCCAGCAGCCAGGGCTATGAACTGAACTTC. It codes for CASSQGYELNF.